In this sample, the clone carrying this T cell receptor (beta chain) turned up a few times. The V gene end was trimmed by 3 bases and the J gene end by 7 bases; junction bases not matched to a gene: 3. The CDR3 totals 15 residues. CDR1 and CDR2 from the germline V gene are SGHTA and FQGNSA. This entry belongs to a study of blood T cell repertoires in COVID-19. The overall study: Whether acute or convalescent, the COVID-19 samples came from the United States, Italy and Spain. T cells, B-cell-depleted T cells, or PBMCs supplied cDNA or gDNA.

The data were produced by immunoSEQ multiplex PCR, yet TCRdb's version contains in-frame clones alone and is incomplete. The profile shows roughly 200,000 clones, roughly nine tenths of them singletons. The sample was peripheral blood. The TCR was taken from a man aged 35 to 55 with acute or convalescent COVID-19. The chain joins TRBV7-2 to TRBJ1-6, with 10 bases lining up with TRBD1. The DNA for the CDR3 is TGTGCCAGCAGCTTCAGGACAGGGGGAAATTCACCCCTCCACTTT. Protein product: CASSFRTGGNSPLHF.